Below, 12 T cell receptor beta chains from the same sample are listed, as sequenced in a study of T cells in localized non-small cell lung cancer (TCRdb year 2020). Library creation used the immunoSEQ multiplex PCR assay. In TCRdb, the immuneACCESS table is reduced to in-frame sequences with V and J assigned. These tables do not hold every clone; where another copy was compared, an unresolved V gene accounts for under half, and the others remain unexplained. This sample lists about 28,000 clones; 80% to 85% were detected once. Clones ranked in the top ten supply 4% to 5.5% of the sample. The specimen comprised peripheral blood mononuclear cells, sampled before any cancer treatment. These receptors all come from a man aged 40-75 years with stage III lung adenocarcinoma.

This chain uses TRBV6-5 with TRBJ1-4; D possibly corresponds to TRBD1 (5 bases). The CDR3 sequence is 13 residues long. The ends were cut back, 6 bases at V and 10 bases at J, with 15 bases in the middle. Per the germline V gene, CDR1 is MNHEY and CDR2 is SVGAGI. The CDR3, as DNA: TGTGCCAGCAGGAAGGGGACCCCCGGAAAACTGTTTTTT. Its protein is CASRKGTPGKLFF.

CDR3 in amino acids: CASSLYGLAGGPGTDTQYF. The DNA of the CDR3 is TGTGCCAGCAGTTTATACGGGCTAGCGGGGGGGCCAGGCACAGATACGCAGTATTTT. This chain uses TRBV27 with TRBJ2-3; TRBD2 matches 12 bases. The CDR3 totals 19 residues. The germline gives CDR1 MNHEY, CDR2 SMNVEV (reference sequence). J was trimmed by 1 base and V by 1 base; bases with no gene match: 9.

The chain couples TRBV6-1 to TRBJ1-4; perhaps TRBD1 as D (5 bases). The CDR3 runs to 13 residues. Germline V gene sequence: CDR1 MNHNS, CDR2 SASEGT. V was pared by 8 bases and J by 6 bases, with 13 bases between. The CDR3 DNA follows: TGTGCCAGCGGCAGGGACCGGTATGAAAAACTGTTTTTT. It codes for CASGRDRYEKLFF.

The rearrangement links TRBV9 to TRBJ2-1; possible D gene TRBD1, 6 bases. The ends were cut back, 4 bases at V and 6 bases at J, with 14 bases in the middle. Germline V gene data show CDR1 as SGDLS and CDR2 as YYNGEE. This CDR3 comprises 14 residues. The CDR3 sequence is CASSLGQAVNEQFF. CDR3 DNA sequence: TGTGCCAGCAGCTTGGGACAAGCGGTCAATGAGCAGTTCTTC. The full variable domain, in which reference TRBV9 and TRBJ2-1 provide the parts outside the CDR3, is DSGVTQTPKHLITATGQRVTLRCSPRSGDLSVYWYQQSLDQGLQFLIQYYNGEERAKGNILERFSAQQFPDLHSELNLSSLELGDSALYFCASSLGQAVNEQFFGPGTRLTVL.

J is TRBJ2-5 and V is TRBV5-1; perhaps TRBD1 as D (5 bases). The J call may be mistaken, given a closer DNA end match to TRBJ2-7. The CDR3 totals 12 residues. Germline loops: CDR1 SGHRS, CDR2 YFSETQ. This chain's CDR3 is CASSDSSYEQYF. The CDR3 DNA follows: TGCGCCAGCAGCGACAGCTCCTACGAGCAGTACTTC.

This clone was detected once. The chain couples TRBV11-2 to TRBJ2-2; 8 bases align to TRBD1. The CDR3 sequence is 14 residues long. V shed 6 bases, J shed 6 bases, and the junction held 6 bases outside the gene matches. Germline CDR1 is SGHAT and CDR2 is FQNNGV. CDR3 in DNA: TGTGCCAGCAGGGACAGGGCGGGCGCCGGGGAGCTGTTTTTT. It codes for CASRDRAGAGELFF.

This clone was counted a few times. Other DNA sequences in this specimen translate into the identical CDR3. The gene calls are TRBV7-3 and TRBJ1-1; D is ambiguous. Germline V gene data show CDR1 as SGHTA and CDR2 as FQGTGA. Trimming pared 3 bases from V and 0 bases from J, leaving 5 bases between. This CDR3 comprises 13 residues. The CDR3 DNA sequence: TGTGCCAGCAGCTTGGCCCTGAACACTGAAGCTTTCTTT. Its translation is CASSLALNTEAFF.

The rearrangement links TRBV6-5 to TRBJ2-1; possibly TRBD2 for D (5 bases). The germline CDR1 and CDR2 sequences are MNHEY and SVGAGI. The V end was cut by 8 bases, the J end by 8 bases, with 10 bases between. There are 11 residues in the CDR3. The CDR3 DNA is TGTGCCAGCTCGGAGAGGGATGAGCAGTTCTTC. It specifies CASSERDEQFF.

This sequence joins TRBV7-2 and TRBJ2-3, with D possibly being TRBD1 (7 bases). Germline assignment: CDR1 SGHTA and CDR2 FQGNSA. There are 12 residues in the CDR3. Trimming pared 5 bases from V and 7 bases from J, leaving 10 bases between. The chain's CDR3 is CASSQGGYTQYF. Written as DNA, the CDR3 is TGTGCCAGCAGCCAGGGGGGATATACGCAGTATTTT.

This chain links TRBV7-9 with TRBJ1-1, with unresolved D. The CDR3 length is 13 residues. V shed 5 bases and J shed 8 bases, with 15 bases lying between them. Per germline, CDR1 SEHNR and CDR2 FQNEAQ (reference sequence). This CDR3 reads CASSQFQAMEAFF. The CDR3 DNA sequence: TGTGCCAGCAGCCAATTTCAGGCTATGGAAGCTTTCTTT.

The CDR3 region has the DNA TGTGCCAGCAGCCTGGGACGACCCAATCAGCCCCAGCATTTT. This codes for CASSLGRPNQPQHF. The gene calls are TRBV6-6 and TRBJ1-5; D perhaps matches TRBD1 (5 bases). V lost 6 bases, J lost 3 bases, and 12 bases lay in between. The CDR3 consists of 14 residues. Germline values: CDR1 MNHNY, CDR2 SVGAGI (reference sequence).

The chain joins TRBV28 to TRBJ1-3, with TRBD1 as a possible D gene (6 bases). V gave up 2 bases and J gave up 8 bases, with 19 bases separating them. Germline V gives CDR1 MDHEN, CDR2 SYDVKM. The CDR3 consists of 16 residues. CDR3 in DNA: TGTGCCAGCAGTTTACTCGAGGGGGGATTGGAGCACACCATATATTTT. Residues: CASSLLEGGLEHTIYF.